This T cell receptor (beta chain) was identified during a study of OX40 agonist ivuxolimab in advanced cancers. Germline V gene data show CDR1 as LNHDA and CDR2 as SQIVND (reference sequence). CDR3 length: 15 residues. Trimming removed 7 bases from V and 6 bases from J; junction bases left unmatched: 13. Worth noting for this clone: Its antigen remains unknown.

Assay used: immunoSEQ multiplex PCR; TCRdb lists only in-frame clones, some missing. This table has some 120,000 clones, 80% to 95% appearing once. Overall study results and limits: More expanded clones were found, on average, in CD8+ than in CD4+ T cells.

Sequences were derived from CD4+ or CD8+ T cells sorted from blood, sampled in a trial of the OX40 agonist ivuxolimab. This clonotype was obtained from an adult with an advanced solid tumor such as melanoma, head and neck, liver or kidney cancer. The chain is built from TRBV19 and TRBJ1-2; 8 bases are shared with TRBD1. As DNA, the CDR3 is TGTGCCAGTACCTCGGGACAGGCCCAGGGACATGGCTACACCTTC. Its translation: CASTSGQAQGHGYTF.